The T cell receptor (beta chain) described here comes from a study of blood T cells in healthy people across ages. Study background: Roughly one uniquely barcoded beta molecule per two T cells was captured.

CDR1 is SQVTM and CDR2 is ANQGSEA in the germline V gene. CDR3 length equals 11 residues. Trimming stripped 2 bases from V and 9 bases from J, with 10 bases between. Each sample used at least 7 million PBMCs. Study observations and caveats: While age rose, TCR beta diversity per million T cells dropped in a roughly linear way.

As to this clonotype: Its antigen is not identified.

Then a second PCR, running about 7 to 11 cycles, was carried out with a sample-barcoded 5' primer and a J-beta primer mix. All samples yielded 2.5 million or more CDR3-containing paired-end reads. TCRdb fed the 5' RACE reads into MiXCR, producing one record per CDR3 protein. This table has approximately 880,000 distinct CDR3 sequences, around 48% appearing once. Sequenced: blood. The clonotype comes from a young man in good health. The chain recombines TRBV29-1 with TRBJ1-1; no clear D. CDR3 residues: CSVEWVGKAFF. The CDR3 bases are TGCAGCGTTGAATGGGTGGGAAAAGCTTTCTTT. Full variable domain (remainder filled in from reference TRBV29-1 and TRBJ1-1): SAVISQKPSRDICQRGTSLTIQCQVDSQVTMMFWYRQQPGQSLTLIATANQGSEATYESGFVIDKFPISRPNLTFSTLTVSNMSPEDSSIYLCSVEWVGKAFFGQGTRLTVV.